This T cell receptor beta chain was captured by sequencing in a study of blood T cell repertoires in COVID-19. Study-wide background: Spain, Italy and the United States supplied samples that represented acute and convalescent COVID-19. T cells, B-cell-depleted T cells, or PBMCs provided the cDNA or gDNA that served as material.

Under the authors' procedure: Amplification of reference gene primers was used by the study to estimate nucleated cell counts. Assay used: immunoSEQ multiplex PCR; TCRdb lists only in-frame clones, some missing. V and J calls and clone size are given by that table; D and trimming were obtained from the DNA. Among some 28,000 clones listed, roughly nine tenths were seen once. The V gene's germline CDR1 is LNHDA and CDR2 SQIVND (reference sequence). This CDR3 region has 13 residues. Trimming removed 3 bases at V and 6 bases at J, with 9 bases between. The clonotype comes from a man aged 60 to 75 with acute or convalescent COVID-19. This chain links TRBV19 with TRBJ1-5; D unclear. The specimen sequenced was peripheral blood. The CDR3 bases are TGTGCCAGTAGTATTGAGGAGGTTCAGCCCCAGCATTTT. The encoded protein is CASSIEEVQPQHF.